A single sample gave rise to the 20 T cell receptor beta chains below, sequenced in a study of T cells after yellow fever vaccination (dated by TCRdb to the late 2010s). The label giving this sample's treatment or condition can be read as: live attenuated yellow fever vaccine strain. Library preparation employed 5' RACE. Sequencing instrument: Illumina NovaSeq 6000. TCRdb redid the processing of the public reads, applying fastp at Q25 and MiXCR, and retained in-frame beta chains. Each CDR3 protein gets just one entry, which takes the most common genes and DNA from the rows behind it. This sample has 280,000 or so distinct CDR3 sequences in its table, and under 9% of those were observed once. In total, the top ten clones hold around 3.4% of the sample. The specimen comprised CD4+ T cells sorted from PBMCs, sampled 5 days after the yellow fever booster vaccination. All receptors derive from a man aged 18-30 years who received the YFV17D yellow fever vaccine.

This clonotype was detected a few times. The CDR3 spells CASSTTPGFVGTEQFF. In DNA form, the CDR3 reads TGTGCCAGTAGTACTACCCCGGGATTTGTCGGGACTGAGCAGTTCTTC. The chain carries TRBV19 and TRBJ2-1; the D gene could be TRBD1 or TRBD2 (5 bases each). The CDR3 is 16 residues long. Germline CDR1 and CDR2: LNHDA and SQIVND (reference sequence). V gave up 4 bases and J gave up 9 bases, with 22 bases separating them.

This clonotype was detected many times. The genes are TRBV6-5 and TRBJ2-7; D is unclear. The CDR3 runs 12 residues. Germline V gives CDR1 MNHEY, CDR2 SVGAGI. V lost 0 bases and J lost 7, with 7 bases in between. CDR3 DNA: TGTGCCAGCAGTTACTCGATGGGGGAGCAGTACTTC. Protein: CASSYSMGEQYF.

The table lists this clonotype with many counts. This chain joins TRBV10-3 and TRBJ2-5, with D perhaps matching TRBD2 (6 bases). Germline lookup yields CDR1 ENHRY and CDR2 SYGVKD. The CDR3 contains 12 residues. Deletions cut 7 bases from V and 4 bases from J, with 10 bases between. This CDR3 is CAIKSGGETQYF. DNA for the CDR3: TGTGCCATCAAGTCCGGGGGAGAGACCCAGTACTTC.

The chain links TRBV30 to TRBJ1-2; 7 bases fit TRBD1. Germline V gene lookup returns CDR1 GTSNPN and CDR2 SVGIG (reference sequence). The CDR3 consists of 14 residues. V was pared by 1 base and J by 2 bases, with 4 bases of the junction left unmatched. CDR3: CAWSAATGNYGYTF. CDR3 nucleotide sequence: TGTGCCTGGAGTGCCGCGACAGGGAACTATGGCTACACCTTC.

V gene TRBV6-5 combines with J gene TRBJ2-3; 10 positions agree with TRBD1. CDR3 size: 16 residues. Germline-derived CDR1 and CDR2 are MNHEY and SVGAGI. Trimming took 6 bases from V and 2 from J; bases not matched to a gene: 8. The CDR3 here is CASRRLTGGSTDTQYF. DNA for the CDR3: TGTGCCAGCAGACGACTGACAGGGGGCTCCACAGATACGCAGTATTTT.

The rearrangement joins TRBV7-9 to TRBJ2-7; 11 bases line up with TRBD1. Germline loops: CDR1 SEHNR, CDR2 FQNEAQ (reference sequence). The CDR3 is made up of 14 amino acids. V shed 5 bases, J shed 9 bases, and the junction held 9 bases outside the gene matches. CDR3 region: CASSPGTGGIVQYF. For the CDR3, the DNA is TGTGCCAGCAGCCCCGGGACAGGGGGAATCGTGCAGTACTTC.

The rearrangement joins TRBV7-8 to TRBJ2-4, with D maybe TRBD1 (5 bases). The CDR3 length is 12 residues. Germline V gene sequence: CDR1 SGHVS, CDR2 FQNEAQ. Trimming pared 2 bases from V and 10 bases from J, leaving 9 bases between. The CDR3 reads CASSLQGRIQYF. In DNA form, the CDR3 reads TGTGCCAGCAGCTTACAGGGTCGGATTCAGTACTTC.

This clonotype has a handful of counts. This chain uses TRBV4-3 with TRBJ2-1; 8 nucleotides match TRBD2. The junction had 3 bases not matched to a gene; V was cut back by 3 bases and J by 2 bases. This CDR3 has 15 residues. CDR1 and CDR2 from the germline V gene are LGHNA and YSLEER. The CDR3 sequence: CASSQSGGTYNEQFF. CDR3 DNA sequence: TGCGCCAGCAGCCAGAGCGGGGGAACCTACAATGAGCAGTTCTTC.

The CDR3 coding sequence is TGCGCCAGCAGCCGTGAGAATTTGCGCACTGAAGCTTTCTTT. Translating gives CASSRENLRTEAFF. The chain combines TRBV5-1 with TRBJ1-1; D not resolved. This CDR3 is built from 14 residues. Germline assignment: CDR1 SGHRS and CDR2 YFSETQ. V lost 4 bases and J lost 4, with 14 bases in between.

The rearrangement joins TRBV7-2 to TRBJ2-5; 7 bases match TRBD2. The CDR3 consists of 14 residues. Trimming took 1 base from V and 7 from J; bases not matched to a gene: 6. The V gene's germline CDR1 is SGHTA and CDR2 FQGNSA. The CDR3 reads CASSLEPAGVTQYF. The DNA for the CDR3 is TGTGCCAGCAGCTTAGAGCCCGCGGGAGTGACCCAGTACTTC. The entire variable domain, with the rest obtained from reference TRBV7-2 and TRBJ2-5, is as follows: GAGVSQSPSNKVTEKGKDVELRCDPISGHTALYWYRQSLGQGLEFLIYFQGNSAPDKSGLPSDRFSAERTGGSVSTLTIQRTQQEDSAVYLCASSLEPAGVTQYFGPGTRLLVL.

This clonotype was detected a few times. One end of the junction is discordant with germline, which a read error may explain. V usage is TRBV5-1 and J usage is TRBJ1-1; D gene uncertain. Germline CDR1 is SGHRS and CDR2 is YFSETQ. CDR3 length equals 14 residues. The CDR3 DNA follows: TGCGCCAGCAGTGCCAACCCGGGATGGGCTGAAGTTTTCTTT. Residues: CASSANPGWAEVFF.

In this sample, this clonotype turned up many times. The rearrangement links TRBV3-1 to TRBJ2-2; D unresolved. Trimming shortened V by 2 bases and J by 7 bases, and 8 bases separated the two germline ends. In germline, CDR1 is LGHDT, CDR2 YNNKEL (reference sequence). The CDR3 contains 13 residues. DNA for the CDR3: TGTGCCAGCAGCCAATCCTTTAACGGGGAGCTGTTTTTT. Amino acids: CASSQSFNGELFF.

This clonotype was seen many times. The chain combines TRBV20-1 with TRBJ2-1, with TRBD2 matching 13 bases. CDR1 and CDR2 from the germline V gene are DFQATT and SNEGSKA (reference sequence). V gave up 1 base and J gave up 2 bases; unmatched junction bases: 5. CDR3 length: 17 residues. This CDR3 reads CSARGLAGGSPYNEQFF. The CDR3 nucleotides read TGCAGTGCTAGAGGACTAGCGGGGGGTTCCCCCTACAATGAGCAGTTCTTC.

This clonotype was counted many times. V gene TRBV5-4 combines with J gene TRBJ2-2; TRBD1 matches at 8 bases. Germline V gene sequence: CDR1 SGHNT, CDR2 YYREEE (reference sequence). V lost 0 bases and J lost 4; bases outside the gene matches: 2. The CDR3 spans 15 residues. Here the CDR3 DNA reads TGTGCCAGCAGCTTGGGACAGGGGCTCACCGGGGAGCTGTTTTTT. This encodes CASSLGQGLTGELFF.

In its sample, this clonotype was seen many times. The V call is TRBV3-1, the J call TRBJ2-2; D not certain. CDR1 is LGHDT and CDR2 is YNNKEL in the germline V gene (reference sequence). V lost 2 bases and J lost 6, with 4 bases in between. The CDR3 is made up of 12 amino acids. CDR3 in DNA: TGTGCCAGCAGCCAAATTGCCGGGGAGCTGTTTTTT. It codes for CASSQIAGELFF.

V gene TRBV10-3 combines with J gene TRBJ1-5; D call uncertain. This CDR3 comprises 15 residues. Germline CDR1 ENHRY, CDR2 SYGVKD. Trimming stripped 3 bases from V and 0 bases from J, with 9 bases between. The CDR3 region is CAISERQLSNQPQHF. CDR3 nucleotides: TGTGCCATCAGTGAACGGCAACTTAGCAATCAGCCCCAGCATTTT.

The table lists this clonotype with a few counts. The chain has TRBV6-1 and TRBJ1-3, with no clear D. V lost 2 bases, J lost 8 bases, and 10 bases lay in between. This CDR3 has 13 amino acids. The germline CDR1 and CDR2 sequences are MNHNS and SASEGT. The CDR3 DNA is TGTGCCAGCAGTGAAAGCAGTATTTACACCATATATTTT. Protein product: CASSESSIYTIYF.

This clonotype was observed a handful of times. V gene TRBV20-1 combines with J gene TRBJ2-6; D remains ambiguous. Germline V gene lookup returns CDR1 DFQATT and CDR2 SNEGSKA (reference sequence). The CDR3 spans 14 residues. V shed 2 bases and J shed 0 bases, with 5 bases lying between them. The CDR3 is CSARLNSGANVLTF. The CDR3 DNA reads TGCAGTGCTAGACTGAACTCTGGGGCCAACGTCCTGACTTTC.

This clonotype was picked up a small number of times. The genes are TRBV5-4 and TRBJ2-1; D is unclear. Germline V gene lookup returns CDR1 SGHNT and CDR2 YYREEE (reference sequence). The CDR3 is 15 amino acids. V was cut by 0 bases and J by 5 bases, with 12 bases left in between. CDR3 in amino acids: CASSLVSAIHNEQFF. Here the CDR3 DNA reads TGTGCCAGCAGCTTGGTATCAGCAATCCACAATGAGCAGTTCTTC. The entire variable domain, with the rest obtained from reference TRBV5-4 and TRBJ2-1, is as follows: ETGVTQSPTHLIKTRGQQVTLRCSSQSGHNTVSWYQQALGQGPQFIFQYYREEENGRGNFPPRFSGLQFPNYSSELNVNALELDDSALYLCASSLVSAIHNEQFFGPGTRLTVL.

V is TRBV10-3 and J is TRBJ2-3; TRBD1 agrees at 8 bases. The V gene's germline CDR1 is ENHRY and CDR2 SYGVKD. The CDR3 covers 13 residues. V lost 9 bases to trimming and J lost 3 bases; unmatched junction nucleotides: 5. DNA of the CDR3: TGTGCCATTACCGGGACAGGTACAGATACGCAGTATTTT. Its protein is CAITGTGTDTQYF.